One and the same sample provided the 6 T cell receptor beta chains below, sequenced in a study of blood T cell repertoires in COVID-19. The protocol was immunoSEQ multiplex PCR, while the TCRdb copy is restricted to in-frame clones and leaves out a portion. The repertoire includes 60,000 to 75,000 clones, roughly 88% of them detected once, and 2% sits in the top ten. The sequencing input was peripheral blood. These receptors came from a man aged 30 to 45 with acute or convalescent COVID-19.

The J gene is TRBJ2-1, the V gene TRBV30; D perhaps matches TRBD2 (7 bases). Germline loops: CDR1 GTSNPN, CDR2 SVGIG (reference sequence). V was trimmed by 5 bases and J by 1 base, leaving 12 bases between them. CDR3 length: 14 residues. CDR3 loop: CAWGGAGSYNEQFF. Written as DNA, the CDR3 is TGTGCCTGGGGGGGGGCAGGGTCCTACAATGAGCAGTTCTTC.

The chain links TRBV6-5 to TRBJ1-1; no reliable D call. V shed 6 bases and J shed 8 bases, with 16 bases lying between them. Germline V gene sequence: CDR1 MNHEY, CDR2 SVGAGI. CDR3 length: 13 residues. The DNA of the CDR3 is TGTGCCAGCAGGACGGGATATGAGCCAGAAGCTTTCTTT. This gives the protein CASRTGYEPEAFF.

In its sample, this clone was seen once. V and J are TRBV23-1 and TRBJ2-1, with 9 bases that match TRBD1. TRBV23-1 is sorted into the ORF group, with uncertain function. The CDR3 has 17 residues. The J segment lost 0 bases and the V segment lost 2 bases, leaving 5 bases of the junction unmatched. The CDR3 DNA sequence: TGCGCCAGCAGTCAAACAGACAGGGGGAGCTCCTACAATGAGCAGTTCTTC. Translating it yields CASSQTDRGSSYNEQFF.

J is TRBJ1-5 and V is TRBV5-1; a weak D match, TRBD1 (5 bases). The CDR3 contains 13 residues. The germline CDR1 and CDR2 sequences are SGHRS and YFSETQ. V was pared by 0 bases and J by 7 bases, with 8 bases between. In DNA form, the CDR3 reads TGCGCCAGCAGCTTGGAGGGGATACAGCCCCAGCATTTT. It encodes CASSLEGIQPQHF.

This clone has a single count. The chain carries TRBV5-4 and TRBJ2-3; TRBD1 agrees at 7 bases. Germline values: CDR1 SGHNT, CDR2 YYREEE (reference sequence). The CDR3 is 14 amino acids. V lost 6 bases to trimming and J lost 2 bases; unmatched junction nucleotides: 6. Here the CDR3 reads CASTRQGLTDTQYF. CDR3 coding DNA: TGTGCCAGCACCCGACAGGGTCTCACAGATACGCAGTATTTT.

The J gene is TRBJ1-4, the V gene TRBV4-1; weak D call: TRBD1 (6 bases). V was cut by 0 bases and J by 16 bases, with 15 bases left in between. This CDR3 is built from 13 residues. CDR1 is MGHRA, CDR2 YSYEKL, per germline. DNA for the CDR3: TGCGCCAGCAGCCAAGATAGGGCGACAGGATCGTTTTTT. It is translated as CASSQDRATGSFF.